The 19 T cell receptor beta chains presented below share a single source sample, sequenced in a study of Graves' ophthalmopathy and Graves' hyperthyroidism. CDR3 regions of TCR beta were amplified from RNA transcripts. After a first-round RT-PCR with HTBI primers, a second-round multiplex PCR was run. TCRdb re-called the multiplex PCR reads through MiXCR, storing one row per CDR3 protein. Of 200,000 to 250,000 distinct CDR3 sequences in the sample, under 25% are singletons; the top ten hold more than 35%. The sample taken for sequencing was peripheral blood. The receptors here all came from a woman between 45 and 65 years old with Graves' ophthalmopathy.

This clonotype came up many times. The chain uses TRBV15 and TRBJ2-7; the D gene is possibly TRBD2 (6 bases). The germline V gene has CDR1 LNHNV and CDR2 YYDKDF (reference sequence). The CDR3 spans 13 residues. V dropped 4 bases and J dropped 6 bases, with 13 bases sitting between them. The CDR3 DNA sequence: TGTGCCACCAGCAAAGGGCGGGGCGGCGAGCAGTACTTC. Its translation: CATSKGRGGEQYF.

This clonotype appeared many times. CDR3 DNA: TGTGCCAGTAGTCCCCAGGGGGCTAATAGCAATCAGCCCCAGCATTTT. Translation: CASSPQGANSNQPQHF. This chain connects TRBV19 to TRBJ1-5; 8 positions match TRBD1. The CDR3 has 16 residues. Germline V CDR1 and CDR2: LNHDA, SQIVND (reference sequence). The trim removed 5 bases at V and 0 bases at J, leaving 6 bases unmatched.

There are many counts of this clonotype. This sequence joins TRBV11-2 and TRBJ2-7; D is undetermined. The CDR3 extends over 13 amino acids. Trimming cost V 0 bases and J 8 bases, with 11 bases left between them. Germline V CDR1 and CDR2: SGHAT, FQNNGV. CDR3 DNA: TGTGCCAGCAGCTTAGATCCCGGTACCCAGCAGTACTTC. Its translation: CASSLDPGTQQYF.

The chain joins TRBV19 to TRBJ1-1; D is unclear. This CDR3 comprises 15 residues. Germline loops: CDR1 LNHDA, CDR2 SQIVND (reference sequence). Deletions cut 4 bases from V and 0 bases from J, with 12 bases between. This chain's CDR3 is CASSSTDLMNTEAFF. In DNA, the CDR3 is TGTGCCAGTAGTAGTACAGACCTGATGAACACTGAAGCTTTCTTT.

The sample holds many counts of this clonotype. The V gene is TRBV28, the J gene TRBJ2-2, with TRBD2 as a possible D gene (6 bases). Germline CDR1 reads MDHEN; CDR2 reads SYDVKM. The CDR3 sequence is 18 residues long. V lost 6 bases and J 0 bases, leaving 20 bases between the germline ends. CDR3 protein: CASRPSRGGPSNTGELFF. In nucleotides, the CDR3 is TGTGCCAGCAGACCCTCGCGGGGAGGCCCTTCGAACACCGGGGAGCTGTTTTTT.

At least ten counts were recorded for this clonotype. This chain's CDR3 is CATGATGEETQYF. The CDR3 DNA reads TGTGCCACCGGGGCGACAGGGGAAGAGACCCAGTACTTC. This chain uses TRBV24-1 with TRBJ2-5; 8 nucleotides line up with TRBD1. The CDR3 sequence is 13 residues long. Germline V gene data show CDR1 as KGHDR and CDR2 as SFDVKD. After removal of 9 bases from V and 3 bases from J, the junction contained 5 bases not matched to a gene.

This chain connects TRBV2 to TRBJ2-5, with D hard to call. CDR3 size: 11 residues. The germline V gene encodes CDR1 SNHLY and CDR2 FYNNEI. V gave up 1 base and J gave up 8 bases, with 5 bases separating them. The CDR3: CASSEEGTQYF. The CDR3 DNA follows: TGTGCCAGCAGTGAAGAGGGTACCCAGTACTTC. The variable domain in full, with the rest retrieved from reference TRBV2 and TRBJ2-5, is EPEVTQTPSHQVTQMGQEVILRCVPISNHLYFYWYRQILGQKVEFLVSFYNNEISEKSEIFDDQFSVERPDGSNFTLKIRSTKLEDSAMYFCASSEEGTQYFGPGTRLLVL.

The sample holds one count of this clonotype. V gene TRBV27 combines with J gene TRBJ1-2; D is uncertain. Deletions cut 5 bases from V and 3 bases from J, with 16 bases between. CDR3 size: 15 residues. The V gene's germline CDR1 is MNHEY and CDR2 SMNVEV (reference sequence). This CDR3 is CASSPSQNRYYGYTF. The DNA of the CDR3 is TGTGCCAGCAGTCCATCACAGAATCGGTACTATGGCTACACCTTC.

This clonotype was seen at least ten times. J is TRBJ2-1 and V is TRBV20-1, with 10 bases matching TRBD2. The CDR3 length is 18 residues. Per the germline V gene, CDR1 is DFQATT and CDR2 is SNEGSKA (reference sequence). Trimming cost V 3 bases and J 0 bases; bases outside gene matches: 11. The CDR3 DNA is TGCAGTGCTAGGCCATTTGAGCGGGAGGGCAGCTCCTACAATGAGCAGTTCTTC. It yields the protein CSARPFEREGSSYNEQFF.

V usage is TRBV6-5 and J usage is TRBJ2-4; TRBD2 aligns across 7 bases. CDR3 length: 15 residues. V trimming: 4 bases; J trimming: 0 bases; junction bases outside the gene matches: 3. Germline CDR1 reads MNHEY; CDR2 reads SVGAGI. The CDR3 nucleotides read TGTGCCAGCAGTTGGGGGAGGGGAGCCAAAAACATTCAGTACTTC. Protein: CASSWGRGAKNIQYF.

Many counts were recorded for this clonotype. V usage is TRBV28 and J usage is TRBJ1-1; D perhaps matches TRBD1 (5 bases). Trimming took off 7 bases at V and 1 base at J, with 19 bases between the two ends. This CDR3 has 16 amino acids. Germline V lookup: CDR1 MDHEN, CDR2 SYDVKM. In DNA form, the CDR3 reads TGTGCCAGCACCCATTCGGGGGGAGCCGGGAACACTGAAGCTTTCTTT. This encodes CASTHSGGAGNTEAFF. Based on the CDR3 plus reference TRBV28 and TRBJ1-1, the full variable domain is DVKVTQSSRYLVKRTGEKVFLECVQDMDHENMFWYRQDPGLGLRLIYFSYDVKMKEKGDIPEGYSVSREKKERFSLILESASTNQTSMYLCASTHSGGAGNTEAFFGQGTRLTVV.

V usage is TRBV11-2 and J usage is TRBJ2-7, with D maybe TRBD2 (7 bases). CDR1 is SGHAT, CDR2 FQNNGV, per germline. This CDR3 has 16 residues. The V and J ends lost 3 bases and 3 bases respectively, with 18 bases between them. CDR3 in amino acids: CASSFLGGVAFYEQYF. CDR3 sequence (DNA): TGTGCCAGCAGCTTTTTAGGGGGGGTCGCGTTCTACGAGCAGTACTTC. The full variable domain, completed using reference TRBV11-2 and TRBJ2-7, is EAGVAQSPRYKIIEKRQSVAFWCNPISGHATLYWYQQILGQGPKLLIQFQNNGVVDDSQLPKDRFSAERLKGVDSTLKIQPAKLEDSAVYLCASSFLGGVAFYEQYFGPGTRLTVT.

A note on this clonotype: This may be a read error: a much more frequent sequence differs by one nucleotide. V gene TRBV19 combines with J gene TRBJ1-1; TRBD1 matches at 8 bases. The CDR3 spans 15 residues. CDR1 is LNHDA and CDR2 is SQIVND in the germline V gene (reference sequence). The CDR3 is CASSFATGANAEAFF. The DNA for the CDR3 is TGTGCCAGTAGTTTCGCGACAGGGGCGAACGCTGAAGCTTTCTTT.

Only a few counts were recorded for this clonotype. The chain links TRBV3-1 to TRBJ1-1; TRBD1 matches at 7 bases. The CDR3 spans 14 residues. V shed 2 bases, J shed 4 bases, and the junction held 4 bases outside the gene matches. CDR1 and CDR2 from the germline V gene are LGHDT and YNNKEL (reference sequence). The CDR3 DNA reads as TGTGCCAGCAGCCAACGAGGGGGCGGCACTGAAGCTTTCTTT. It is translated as CASSQRGGGTEAFF.

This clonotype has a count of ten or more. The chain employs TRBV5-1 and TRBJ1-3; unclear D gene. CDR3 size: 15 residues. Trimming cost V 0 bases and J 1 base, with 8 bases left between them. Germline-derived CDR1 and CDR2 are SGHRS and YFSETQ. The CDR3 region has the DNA TGCGCCAGCAGCTTGGAATGGGCGTCTGGAAACACCATATATTTT. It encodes CASSLEWASGNTIYF. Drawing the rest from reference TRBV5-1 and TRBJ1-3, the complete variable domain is KAGVTQTPRYLIKTRGQQVTLSCSPISGHRSVSWYQQTPGQGLQFLFEYFSETQRNKGNFPGRFSGRQFSNSRSEMNVSTLELGDSALYLCASSLEWASGNTIYFGEGSWLTVV.

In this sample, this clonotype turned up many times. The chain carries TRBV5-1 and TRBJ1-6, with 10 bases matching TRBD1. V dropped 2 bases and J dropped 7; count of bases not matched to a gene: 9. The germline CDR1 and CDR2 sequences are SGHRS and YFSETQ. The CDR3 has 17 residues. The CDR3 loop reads CASSFRDRGRRNSPLHF. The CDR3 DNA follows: TGCGCCAGCAGCTTCCGGGACAGGGGTCGGAGGAATTCACCCCTCCACTTT.

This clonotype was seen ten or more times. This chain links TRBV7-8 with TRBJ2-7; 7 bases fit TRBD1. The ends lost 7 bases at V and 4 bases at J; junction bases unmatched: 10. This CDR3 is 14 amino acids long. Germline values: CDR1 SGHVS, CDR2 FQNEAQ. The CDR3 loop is CASTVTTGSYEQYF. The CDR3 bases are TGTGCCAGCACCGTTACGACAGGGTCGTACGAGCAGTACTTC.

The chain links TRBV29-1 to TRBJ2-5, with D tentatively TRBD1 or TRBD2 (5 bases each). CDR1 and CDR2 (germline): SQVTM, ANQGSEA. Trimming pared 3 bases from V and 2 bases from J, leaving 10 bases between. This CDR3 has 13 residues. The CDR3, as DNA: TGCAGCGTTGAGGGGCGGGTTCAAGAGACCCAGTACTTC. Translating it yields CSVEGRVQETQYF.

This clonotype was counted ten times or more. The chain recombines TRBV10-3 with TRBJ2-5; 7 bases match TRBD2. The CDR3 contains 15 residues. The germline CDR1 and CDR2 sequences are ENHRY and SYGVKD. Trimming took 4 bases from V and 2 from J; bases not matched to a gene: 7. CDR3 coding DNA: TGTGCCATCAGTGCGCTAGCGGCCCAACAAGAGACCCAGTACTTC. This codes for CAISALAAQQETQYF.